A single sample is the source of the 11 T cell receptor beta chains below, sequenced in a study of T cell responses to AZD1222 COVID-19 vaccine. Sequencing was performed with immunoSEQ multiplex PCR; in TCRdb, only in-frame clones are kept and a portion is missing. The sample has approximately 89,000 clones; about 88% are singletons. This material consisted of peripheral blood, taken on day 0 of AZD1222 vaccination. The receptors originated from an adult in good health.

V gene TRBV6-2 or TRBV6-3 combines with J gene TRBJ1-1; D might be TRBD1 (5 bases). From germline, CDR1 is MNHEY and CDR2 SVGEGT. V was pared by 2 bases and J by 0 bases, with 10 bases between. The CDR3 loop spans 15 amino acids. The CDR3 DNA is TGTGCCAGCAGTTACCCCCAGGGAATGAACACTGAAGCTTTCTTT. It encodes CASSYPQGMNTEAFF.

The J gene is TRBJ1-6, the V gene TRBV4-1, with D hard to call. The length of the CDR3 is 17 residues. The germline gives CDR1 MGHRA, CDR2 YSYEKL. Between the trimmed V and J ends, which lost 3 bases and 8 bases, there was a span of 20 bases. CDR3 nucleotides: TGCGCCAGCAGCCAGGTAGATATGGGTTTTGTGGATTCACCCCTCCACTTT. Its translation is CASSQVDMGFVDSPLHF.

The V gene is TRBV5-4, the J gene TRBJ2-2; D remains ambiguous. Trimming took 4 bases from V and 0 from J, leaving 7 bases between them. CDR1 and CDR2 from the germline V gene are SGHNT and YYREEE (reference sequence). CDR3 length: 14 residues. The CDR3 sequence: CASSRDPNTGELFF. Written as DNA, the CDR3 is TGTGCCAGCAGCAGGGATCCGAACACCGGGGAGCTGTTTTTT.

DNA for the CDR3: TGTGCCTGGAGTCCCAGATGGACTGAAGCTTTCTTT. It specifies CAWSPRWTEAFF. This chain connects TRBV30 to TRBJ1-1; D unclear. The germline gives CDR1 GTSNPN, CDR2 SVGIG (reference sequence). Trimming shortened V by 2 bases and J by 5 bases, and 9 bases separated the two germline ends. CDR3 length: 12 residues.

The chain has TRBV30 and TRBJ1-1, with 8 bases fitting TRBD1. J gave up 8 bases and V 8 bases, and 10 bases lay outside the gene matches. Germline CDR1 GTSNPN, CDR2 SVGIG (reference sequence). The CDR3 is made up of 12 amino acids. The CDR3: CATHRGALEAFF. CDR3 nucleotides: TGTGCCACCCACAGGGGGGCCCTCGAAGCTTTCTTT.

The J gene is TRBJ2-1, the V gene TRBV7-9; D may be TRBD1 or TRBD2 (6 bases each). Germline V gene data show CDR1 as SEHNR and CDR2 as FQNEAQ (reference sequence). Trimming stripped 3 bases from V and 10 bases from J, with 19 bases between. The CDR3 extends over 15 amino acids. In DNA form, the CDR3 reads TGTGCCAGCAGCTTGAGGAGCAGGGGAGGAGAAGAGCAGTTCTTC. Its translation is CASSLRSRGGEEQFF.

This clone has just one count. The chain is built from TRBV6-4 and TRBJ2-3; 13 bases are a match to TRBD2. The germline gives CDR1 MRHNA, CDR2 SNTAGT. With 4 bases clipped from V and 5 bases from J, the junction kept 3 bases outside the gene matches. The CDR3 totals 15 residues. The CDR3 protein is CASSGTSGGGDTQYF. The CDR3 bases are TGTGCCAGCAGTGGGACTAGCGGGGGTGGAGATACGCAGTATTTT.

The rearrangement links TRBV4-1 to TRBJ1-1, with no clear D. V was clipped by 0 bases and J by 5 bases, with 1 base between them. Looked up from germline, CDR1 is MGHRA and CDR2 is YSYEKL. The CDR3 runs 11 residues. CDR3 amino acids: CASSQETEAFF. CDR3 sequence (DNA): TGCGCCAGCAGCCAAGAAACTGAAGCTTTCTTT.

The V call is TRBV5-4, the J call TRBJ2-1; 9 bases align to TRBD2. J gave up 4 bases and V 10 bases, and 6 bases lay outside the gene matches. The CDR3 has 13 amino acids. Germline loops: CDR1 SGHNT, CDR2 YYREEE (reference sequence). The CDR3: CAFWTSAYNEQFF. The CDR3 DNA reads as TGTGCCTTTTGGACTAGCGCTTACAATGAGCAGTTCTTC.

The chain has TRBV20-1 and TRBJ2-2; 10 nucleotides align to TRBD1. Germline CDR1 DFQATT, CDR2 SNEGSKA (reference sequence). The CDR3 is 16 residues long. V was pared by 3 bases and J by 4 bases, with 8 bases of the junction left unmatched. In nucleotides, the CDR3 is TGCAGTGCTAGTGGGACAGGGGTTTATGTCACCGGGGAGCTGTTTTTT. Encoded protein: CSASGTGVYVTGELFF.

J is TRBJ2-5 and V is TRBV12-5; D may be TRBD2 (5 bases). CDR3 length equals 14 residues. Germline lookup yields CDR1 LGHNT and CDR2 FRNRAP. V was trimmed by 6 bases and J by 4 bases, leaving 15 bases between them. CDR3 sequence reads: CASGTFGERETQYF. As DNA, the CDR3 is TGTGCTAGTGGAACCTTCGGGGAGCGAGAGACCCAGTACTTC.